The clone carrying this T cell receptor beta chain was detected ten times or more. No antigen is known for it. TCRdb re-derived calls from the 5' RACE reads in MiXCR, one entry per CDR3 protein. The repertoire includes 6,500 to 8,500 distinct CDR3 sequences, about a third of them detected once, and around 7% sits in the top ten. Broader study findings: Tumor memory CD4+ T cell TCR gene usage was found to cluster with blood and lymph node memory CD4+ cells and with lymph node naive CD4+ cells. Tumor-infiltrating Treg TCR alpha and beta sequences overlapped most with tumor naive CD4+ T cells, then blood naive.

CD4+CD45RO+CD25- cells were isolated as memory CD4+ T cells. In germline, CDR1 is MGHRA, CDR2 YSYEKL. The CDR3 consists of 16 residues. J lost 3 bases, V lost 1 base, and 5 bases had no gene match. The sample taken for sequencing was tumor-infiltrating memory CD4+ T cells sorted from the breast tumor. As for subset: memory CD4+ T cells, CD4+CD45RO+CD25-. The chain links TRBV4-1 to TRBJ1-1, with TRBD1 matching 10 bases. The clonotype was recovered from a female donor with breast cancer. CDR3 in DNA: TGCGCCAGCAGCCAAGGACAGGGGGCGCTGGACACTGAAGCTTTCTTT. Protein sequence: CASSQGQGALDTEAFF.